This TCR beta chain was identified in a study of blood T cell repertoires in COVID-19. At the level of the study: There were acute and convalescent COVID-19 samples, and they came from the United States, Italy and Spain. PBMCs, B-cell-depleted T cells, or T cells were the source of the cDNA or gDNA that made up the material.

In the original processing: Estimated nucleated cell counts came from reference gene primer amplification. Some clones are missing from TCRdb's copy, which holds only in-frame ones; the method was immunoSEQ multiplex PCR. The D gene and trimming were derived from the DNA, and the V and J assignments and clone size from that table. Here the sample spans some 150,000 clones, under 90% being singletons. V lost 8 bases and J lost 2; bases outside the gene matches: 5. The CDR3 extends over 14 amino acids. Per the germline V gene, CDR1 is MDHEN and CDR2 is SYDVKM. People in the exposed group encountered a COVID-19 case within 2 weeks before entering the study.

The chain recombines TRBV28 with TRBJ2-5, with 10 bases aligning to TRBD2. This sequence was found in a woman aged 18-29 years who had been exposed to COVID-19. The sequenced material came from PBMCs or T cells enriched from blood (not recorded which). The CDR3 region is CASGRTSGQETQYF. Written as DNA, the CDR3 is TGTGCCAGCGGAAGGACTAGCGGACAAGAGACCCAGTACTTC.